This T cell receptor beta chain was observed in a study of post-analysis software for immune sequencing data. As for the study in general: Relapsing-remitting, secondary progressive and progressive-relapsing multiple sclerosis were all included among the disease courses.

General study results and limits: The authors found that F measure strongly co-clustered same-batch samples. A significant reduction in normalized Chao1 diversity was observed in multiple sclerosis patients versus controls.

A few counts support this clonotype. The antigen is undetermined. Every TCR beta cDNA library bore unique molecular identifiers. The authors obtained roughly 0.5 million cDNA molecules from roughly 1 to 10 million T cells. TCRdb reprocessed the PCR reads with MiXCR, giving one entry per CDR3 protein. This table has hundreds of thousands of distinct CDR3 sequences, approximately 57% appearing once. The specimen sequenced was blood. The sequence was obtained from a girl aged 5 to 17 with multiple sclerosis.

The chain's CDR3 is CASSLTIGEYYNEQFF. DNA for the CDR3: TGTGCCAGCAGCTTAACGATTGGGGAATATTACAATGAGCAGTTCTTC. The rearrangement links TRBV7-3 to TRBJ2-1; D unresolved. The CDR3 totals 16 residues. Trimming removed 0 bases from V and 4 bases from J, with 13 bases in between. Per the germline V gene, CDR1 is SGHTA and CDR2 is FQGTGA.